This T cell receptor beta chain is from a study of beta chain features in type 1 diabetes. The sequenced template was cDNA made from the entire isolated RNA. This table comes from immunoSEQ multiplex PCR, and its TCRdb copy is limited to in-frame clones, with some not included. The sample records 680,000 or so clones, roughly 13% being singletons. To note about this clone: Its cognate antigen is unknown.

Staining for CD45RO/CCR7/CD25/CD127/CD95/CD27 allowed sorting of CD4+ naive, central memory, regulatory and stem cell-like memory cells. Purity exceeding 95% was reached by all sorted populations. Study-wide findings and caveats: People with Type 1 diabetes carried modestly yet significantly shorter TCRB CDR3s in all four CD4+ subsets. Since sequencing was performed on cDNA, cells with high TCR expression could be over-represented. Healthy donors had naive, central memory and Treg TCRB repertoires that appeared less similar than those seen among patients.

The sample was naive CD4+ T cells from blood. This clonotype was sampled from a man aged 18 to 35 with type 1 diabetes.

Written as DNA, the CDR3 is TGTGCCAGCAGCTCCCTAGCGGGGGCGAACACCGGGGAGCTGTTTTTT. Residues: CASSSLAGANTGELFF. This sequence joins TRBV7-6 and TRBJ2-2; 10 bases are shared with TRBD2. CDR1 and CDR2 (germline): SGHVS, FNYEAQ. The CDR3 totals 16 residues. V was clipped by 4 bases and J by 0 bases; unmatched bases: 2.